This T cell receptor (beta chain) came from a study of T cell changes during pregnancy in multiple sclerosis. Profiled with immunoSEQ multiplex PCR; TCRdb holds only in-frame clones, not every one. The repertoire holds just over 65,000 clones, with less than 95% as singletons. The sample holds a few counts of this clone. With 4 bases removed from V and 1 base from J, the gap between germline ends came to 8 bases. CDR3 length: 13 residues. Germline lookup yields CDR1 SGHDT and CDR2 YYEEEE. The chain is built from TRBV5-6 and TRBJ1-1; tentative D call: TRBD1 (5 bases). The clonotype was recovered from a female donor with multiple sclerosis, enrolled in a pregnancy study. Source: peripheral blood, taken in the second trimester of pregnancy. The CDR3 DNA reads as TGTGCCAGCAGCGCGGGGGGGAACACTGAAGCTTTCTTT. Its translation is CASSAGGNTEAFF. Combining the CDR3 with reference TRBV5-6 and TRBJ1-1 gives the whole variable domain DAGVTQSPTHLIKTRGQQVTLRCSPKSGHDTVSWYQQALGQGPQFIFQYYEEEERQRGNFPDRFSGHQFPNYSSELNVNALLLGDSALYLCASSAGGNTEAFFGQGTRLTVV.